The 2 T cell receptor beta chains below all came from one sample that was sequenced in a study of cytomegalovirus exposure and HLA in healthy donors. Primers for the PCR totalled 60 Vbeta and 13 Jbeta. Only in-frame clones appear in the TCRdb table, and some are missing; sequencing was by immunoSEQ multiplex PCR. The data show 190,000 or so clones, roughly 80% seen once. The sequenced sample was PBMCs. The source is a male donor in good health and CMV-seropositive.

J is TRBJ2-5 and V is TRBV10-3; the D gene is possibly TRBD2 (7 bases). The CDR3 has 14 residues. V was shortened by 6 bases and J by 5 bases, with 16 bases between the two germline ends. Germline lookup yields CDR1 ENHRY and CDR2 SYGVKD. The CDR3 DNA reads as TGTGCCATCAGGGAATGGGGGGGCGAGGAGACCCAGTACTTC. This sequence encodes CAIREWGGEETQYF.

The V call is TRBV6-1, the J call TRBJ2-7, with 7 bases aligning to TRBD1. The CDR3 has 15 residues. Germline-derived CDR1 and CDR2 are MNHNS and SASEGT. J was trimmed by 0 bases and V by 7 bases; bases with no gene match: 9. The CDR3 nucleotides are TGTGCCAGCACTACCGAAGGGGGCCGCTCCTACGAGCAGTACTTC. Translating gives CASTTEGGRSYEQYF.